The T cell receptor beta chain described here comes from a study of blood T cells in healthy people across ages. Study-wide findings and caveats: Unsorted PBMC input precluded a conclusive naive versus antigen-experienced comparison. Higher naive T cell percentage went strongly together with higher TCR beta diversity. When set beside aged donors, long-lived donors presented more naive CD4+ cells and higher diversity.

Combining a sample-barcoded 5' primer with a J-beta primer mix, a second PCR ran for 7 to 11 cycles. Template switching added a 12-random-nucleotide identifier to every cDNA molecule. TCRdb reanalysed the 5' RACE reads using MiXCR and keeps one entry per CDR3 protein. The data hold around 800,000 distinct CDR3 sequences, with roughly 25% observed a single time. This clonotype was observed once. Its specificity is unknown. V lost 8 bases and J lost 3, with 10 bases in between. Per the germline V gene, CDR1 is SNHLY and CDR2 is FYNNEI. This CDR3 contains 13 residues. This sample was shared with a second study, whose subject was T cells of mothers and their children.

Material: blood. The V gene is TRBV2, the J gene TRBJ1-4, with no clear D. The clonotype comes from a boy aged 5-17 years in good health. This CDR3 is CASQPEANEKLFF. CDR3 bases: TGTGCCAGCCAGCCGGAGGCTAATGAAAAACTGTTTTTT.